This T cell receptor beta chain came from a study of cytomegalovirus exposure and HLA in healthy donors (dated by TCRdb to between 2016 and 2019). Broadly, across the study: An earlier analysis of several hundred of the donors reported 276 Gb of sequence data and some 110 million unique TCR beta sequences obtained from around 190 million T cells. Around 330 gigabases of sequencing data and around 85 million unique TCR sequences made up an early release that covered fewer than 650 HLA-typed donors. Of the 300 to 500 genotyped donors, 70% to 90% were placed in the genetic ancestry cluster associated with self-reported Caucasian donors. The aim of the study was to test whether cataloging public T cell receptors could identify signatures of past pathogen exposure. The study used immunosequencing to profile the T cell repertoires of approximately 640 subjects and linked those repertoires to cytomegalovirus serostatus. A separate validation cohort of over 95 different subjects was used in addition to the 666-subject first cohort. To predict cytomegalovirus infection status, the study brought together high-throughput TCR immunosequencing, statistical association of individual TCRs with disease status, and machine learning. In a later analysis, previously published TCR beta repertoires from about 640 donors were re-analyzed and high-resolution HLA genotyping was added so that TCR occurrence patterns could be studied. Rather than drawing on any new phenotypic data, the later analysis identified candidate immune exposures from TCR beta sequences and the way those sequences occurred across donors. An earlier analysis of some 500 of the donors applied high-throughput TCR beta sequencing to assess whether each TCR beta V gene segment acted as functional or pseudogenic. Donor age, sex, ethnicity and CMV serostatus were collected together with the repertoire data. In a later genetic analysis, genome-wide SNP genotypes for about three fifths of the roughly 670 donors were used, and that subset was treated as a discovery cohort. All discovery cohort repertoires had been generated on a single sequencing platform. HLA typing included class I and class II loci at four-digit resolution. Typing coverage differed by locus: A, B, C, DRB1 and DQB1 were typed in about 620-630 donors, DQA1 in 500 to 550, DPA1 in around 580, and DPB1 in 400 to 490. Roughly five DR-DQ haplotypes were treated as single units for association and clustering because of strong linkage in the cohort. Across 398 genotyped donors of the cohort, an average of approximately 240,000 unique TCR beta nucleotide sequences per donor were sequenced, and roughly 17% of those sequences were non-productive. Study-wide conclusions, independent of this receptor: Compared with the roughly 700-donor mean, donors in an Asian-associated ancestry cluster had fewer N-insertions in productive TCRs, according to a later genetic analysis. Linkage disequilibrium might explain the correlated functional status among segregating V segments, but an unknown experimental factor could not be excluded. Strong co-occurrence of HLA alleles, especially DR and DQ, made assigning TCR associations to individual alleles difficult. A total of about 180 TCR beta chains were listed by the study as associated with cytomegalovirus. Roughly uniform sequencing depth across donors was assumed in presence/absence analyses, although this assumption may not hold. While some public TCRs were present in many individuals, most TCR sequences turned up only very rarely across donors. An association between a missense DCLRE1C variant and V-gene and J-gene trimming of TCR beta chains was found in a later genetic analysis and replicated in an independent cohort. Compared with equally common non-associated chains, HLA-associated TCR beta chains in a later analysis were more clonally expanded and had lower generation probabilities. In a later analysis, most CMV-associated TCR beta chains were found to appear HLA-restricted, with HLA associations seemingly driven largely by CMV exposure. This cohort had only TCR beta chains sequenced, and the lack of alpha or paired-chain data limited which features could be detected. Some IMGT-functional V segments, including TRBV6-2 and TRBV6-3, could not be distinguished by the 87-base-pair reads and were therefore excluded. The authors suggested that the approach could potentially be extended to other disease states and immunological phenotypes. A group of highly shared sequence variants was considered likely to be a technical artifact of the sequencing pipeline. In an earlier analysis of 587 of the donors, most TCR beta V segments appeared in productive rearrangements about 87% or about 30% of the time, broadly matching IMGT annotations. A few of the identified cytomegalovirus-associated TCR beta chains were confirmed in vitro to be specific for cytomegalovirus antigens. The earlier analysis of fewer than 750 of the donors excluded 15 to 20 rarely observed V segments, including chromosome 9 orphons, because counts were too low. A further reported finding was that TCR beta sequences accurately predicted the HLA-A and HLA-B alleles for most subjects in the first cohort. In a later analysis, the rate of TCR association differed among HLA loci, with DRB1 alleles having the most associated TCRs and HLA-C alleles having the fewest. In a later analysis, several top co-occurrence clusters were reported to appear linked to parvovirus B19, influenza, CMV and Epstein-Barr virus. Specific HLA alleles were associated with roughly 17,000 TCR beta sequences at a false discovery rate of 0.05 in a later analysis. Immune exposure information for the cohort was limited to CMV serostatus. The classifier was reported to diagnose cytomegalovirus status with high specificity and sensitivity in both the original and validation cohorts. Because HLA typing was unavailable for some donors at each locus, only the typed subset was used in association tests.

The CDR3 spans 14 residues, from the cysteine through the phenylalanine. Only the CDR3 region is kept as DNA, spanning 42 bases read in frame from base 1. CDR1 and CDR2 (SGHTA, FQGNSA) derive from the germline V gene. The method was the immunoSEQ multiplex PCR assay. The multiplex PCR relied on a mix of 60 forward primers for TCR Vbeta segments and 13 reverse primers for TCR Jbeta segments. The CDR3 region of rearranged TCR beta genes was amplified from genomic DNA by a multiplex PCR assay. The Illumina HiSeq System was used to sequence the amplified TCR beta libraries as 87-base-pair reads. The source study handled its data this way. A later analysis tallied tens of millions of unique TCR beta chains across the 650 to 750 repertoires, and approximately 12 million of those chains were shared by two or more donors. Raw reads were error-corrected and collapsed into unique sequences by a nearest-neighbor algorithm in which closely related sequences were merged to remove PCR and sequencing errors. V, D and J gene segments were assigned by aligning CDR3 sequences to IMGT reference sequences. Each retained sequence needed at least a six-nucleotide match to both a V gene segment and a J gene segment. A rearrangement was called productive if the CDR3 had no stop codons and remained in frame with V and J, and every other rearrangement was called non-productive. CDR3 was defined according to IMGT convention as the region running from the second conserved V-encoded cysteine to the conserved J-encoded phenylalanine. The earlier analysis of some 540 of the donors excluded any sequence lacking an unambiguous match to a single V gene segment. In an earlier analysis of 500 to 750 of the donors, V segments were called functional above 56.7% productive rearrangements and were called segregating when the between-donor standard deviation exceeded 5%. A statistical classification framework was built for diagnosing cytomegalovirus status from the catalog of TCR beta chain sequences. In a later analysis, V and J genes were assigned by comparing TCR nucleotide sequences against IMGT/GENE-DB human TR gene sequences. In a later analysis, CDR3 sequences and most-parsimonious VDJ recombination scenarios were assigned using the TCRdist pipeline. A later analysis defined each TCR beta chain by its CDR3 amino acid sequence plus V-gene family, and excluded reads lacking a unique V-gene family. In a later analysis, fewer than 650 highly shared, low-generation-probability nucleotide sequences were removed to address suspected cross-contamination and a sequencing artifact. In a later analysis, a clonal expansion index was calculated for each public chain from normalized within-repertoire ranks of inferred template counts. In a later analysis, generation probabilities were computed with a VDJ recombination model fitted to out-of-frame rearrangements, and the resulting probabilities were checked against IGoR. In a later analysis, TCR-TCR, TCR-HLA and TCR-CMV co-occurrence was scored with hypergeometric tests, and a repertoire-size bias correction was applied to TCR pairs. False discovery rates were estimated in a later analysis by permuting HLA or CMV assignments 20 times. In a later analysis, co-occurring TCRs were grouped using DBSCAN, with TCRdist sequence similarity added in when clustering inside HLA-allele-positive subsets. Co-occurrence clustering excluded repertoires with fewer than 30,000 or more than 120,000 public chains, plus five with anomalous nucleotide sharing. Held by TCRdb, this immuneACCESS table contains in-frame sequences only and omits some clones. Under half of the omission traces to an unresolved V gene where checked; the cause of the rest is unknown. V and J calls and clone size are given by that table; D and trimming were obtained from the DNA. In all, the sample holds 150,000 to 200,000 clones, and 77% of those were seen once. 3% to 3.5% of the sample lies in the top ten.

A word on this clone: This receptor's antigen is unknown. No base qualities exist here, and no much larger clone lies one base off it.

The cohort was made up of 666 healthy bone marrow donors. All cohort members were sampled while nominally healthy, although unrecorded immune exposures were likely present. The donor tested CMV seronegative, placing the donor among the 350 to 400 seronegative members of the cohort. A peripheral blood sample was collected from each donor, and TCR beta sequencing was performed on peripheral blood mononuclear cells. The Qiagen DNeasy Blood Extraction Kit was used to extract genomic DNA from the blood cell samples. Recombination linked TRBV7-2 to TRBJ2-5, with 9 bases aligning to TRBD1. The J call could be wrong; TRBJ2-7 is a better fit for the DNA end. The specimen was PBMCs. This receptor was obtained from a female donor in good health and CMV-seronegative. In nucleotide form, the sequence is TGTGCCAGCAGCGTGGGACAGGGTCCCTACGAGCAGTACTTC. Its amino acids are CASSVGQGPYEQYF.